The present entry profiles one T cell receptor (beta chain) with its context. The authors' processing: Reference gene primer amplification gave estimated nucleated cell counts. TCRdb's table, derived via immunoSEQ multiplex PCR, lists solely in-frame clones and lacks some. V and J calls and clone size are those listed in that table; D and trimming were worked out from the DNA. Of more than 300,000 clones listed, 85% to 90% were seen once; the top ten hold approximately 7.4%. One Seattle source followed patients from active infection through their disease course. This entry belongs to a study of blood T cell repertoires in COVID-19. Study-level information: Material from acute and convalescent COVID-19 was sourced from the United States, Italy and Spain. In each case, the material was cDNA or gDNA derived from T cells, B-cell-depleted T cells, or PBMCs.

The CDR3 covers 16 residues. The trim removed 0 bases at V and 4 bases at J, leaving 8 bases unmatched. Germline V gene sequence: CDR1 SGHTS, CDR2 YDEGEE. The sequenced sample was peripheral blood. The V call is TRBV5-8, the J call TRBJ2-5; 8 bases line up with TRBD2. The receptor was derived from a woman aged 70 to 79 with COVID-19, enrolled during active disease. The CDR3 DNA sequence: TGTGCCAGCAGCTTGGAAGGGCGGGGGGCAGGAGAGACCCAGTACTTC. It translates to CASSLEGRGAGETQYF.